This paragraph covers one TCR beta chain sequence. This clone has just one count. No antigen is known for it. Base qualities are not at hand, and no much larger clone is one base apart. The germline V gene specifies SNHLY as CDR1 and FYNNEI as CDR2. From its cysteine to its phenylalanine, the CDR3 spans 17 amino acids. Of all the DNA, just the CDR3 is kept, 51 bases in frame from base 1. V is pared back by 2 bases and J by 1 base, with 17 bases lying between the germline termini. This specimen comes from a study of blood T cell repertoires in COVID-19 (dated by TCRdb to about 2020). Study-level background: Collaborator samples came from the United States, Italy and Spain and covered acute and convalescent phases of COVID-19. Where available, HLA class I and class II types were taken from metadata supplied by the sample provider and were not determined by assay-based typing. A freely available public database, intended as a resource for researchers studying the immune response to SARS-CoV-2, is where the repertoires were released. The dataset comprised deeply sampled blood TCRbeta repertoires from subjects exposed to, actively infected with, or recovered from COVID-19. Samples came from the ongoing ImmuneRACE study (first 160 participants) plus 1,254 subjects from 6 global collaborators. The sample metadata nearly always contained a de-identified subject ID, COVID-19 status, age in years and sex. The prospective study material was composed of cDNA or gDNA derived from T cells, B-cell-depleted T cells, or PBMCs. Results the study describes overall, beyond this receptor: The quantity of clinical and demographic metadata differed by source and by participant and was supplied without curation.

Whole blood was collected in K2EDTA tubes by collaborating institutions according to the institutions' own protocols. For TCRbeta analysis, collaborator samples were shipped as frozen whole blood, as isolated PBMCs, or as DNA extracted from either sample type. TCRbeta CDR3 regions were amplified from genomic DNA by means of the immunoSEQ Assay, a bias-controlled multiplex PCR. The authors processed their data as follows. The number of nucleated cells in each sample was estimated from the amplification of reference gene primers within the assay. To quantify the absolute abundance of each unique TCRbeta CDR3 rearrangement, sequence reads were collapsed and filtered. Productive Simpson clonality was computed per sample as the square root of Simpson's diversity index over productive rearrangements. Entries here come from immuneACCESS through TCRdb and include only in-frame sequences with V and J called. Some clones fail to appear in such tables; in the studies checked, an unresolved V gene covers under half of the shortfall, and the cause of the remainder is unknown. V, J and clone size are those of that table, while D and trimming were read from the DNA. The sample data list 75,000 to 80,000 clones, and approximately 80% of these were observed just once. The ten biggest clones cover 15% to 20% of the sample.

Sequences were obtained from peripheral blood. The rearrangement joined TRBV2 to TRBJ1-2; TRBD1 is perhaps the D gene, given 6 matching bases. This sequence was found in a woman aged 55-75 years with acute or convalescent COVID-19. In nucleotides, the sequence is TGTGCCAGCAGTGAAATCGTTTATCGGACAGATAACTATGGCTACACCTTC. The translation is CASSEIVYRTDNYGYTF.